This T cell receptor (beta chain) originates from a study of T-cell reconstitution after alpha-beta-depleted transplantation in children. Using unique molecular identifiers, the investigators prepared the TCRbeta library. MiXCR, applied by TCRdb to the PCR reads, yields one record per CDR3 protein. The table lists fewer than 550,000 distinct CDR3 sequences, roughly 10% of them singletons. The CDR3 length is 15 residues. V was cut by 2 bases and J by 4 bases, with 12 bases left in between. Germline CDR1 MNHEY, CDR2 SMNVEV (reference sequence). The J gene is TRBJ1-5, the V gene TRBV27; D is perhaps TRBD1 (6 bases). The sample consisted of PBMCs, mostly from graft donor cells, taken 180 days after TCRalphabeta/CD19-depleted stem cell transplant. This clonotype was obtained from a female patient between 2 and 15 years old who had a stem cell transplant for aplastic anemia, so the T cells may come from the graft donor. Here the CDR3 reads CASSLNRVGNQPQHF. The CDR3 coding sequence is TGTGCCAGCAGTTTAAACAGGGTGGGGAATCAGCCCCAGCATTTT.